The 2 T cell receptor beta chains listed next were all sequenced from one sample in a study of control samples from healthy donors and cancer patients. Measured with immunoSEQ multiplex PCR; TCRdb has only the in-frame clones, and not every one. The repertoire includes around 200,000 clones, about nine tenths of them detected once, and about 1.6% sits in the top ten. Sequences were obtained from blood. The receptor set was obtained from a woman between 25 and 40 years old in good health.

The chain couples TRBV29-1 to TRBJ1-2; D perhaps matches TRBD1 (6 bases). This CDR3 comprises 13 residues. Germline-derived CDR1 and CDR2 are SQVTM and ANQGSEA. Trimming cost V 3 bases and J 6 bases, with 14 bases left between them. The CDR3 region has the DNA TGCAGCGTTGAGATAGTCAGGGGCGATGGCTACACCTTC. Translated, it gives CSVEIVRGDGYTF.

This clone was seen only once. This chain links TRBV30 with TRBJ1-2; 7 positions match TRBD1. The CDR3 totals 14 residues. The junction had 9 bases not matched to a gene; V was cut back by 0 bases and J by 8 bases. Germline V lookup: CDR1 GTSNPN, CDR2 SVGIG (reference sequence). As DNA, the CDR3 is TGTGCCTGGAGTGTACAGGCAGGGGGGAAAGGCTACACCTTC. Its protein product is CAWSVQAGGKGYTF.